The 17 T cell receptor beta chains in this list originate from one sample, sequenced in a study of blood T cells in healthy people across ages. Together with a sample-barcoded 5' primer, a J-beta primer mix was included in a second PCR lasting roughly 6 to 12 cycles. TCRdb reprocessed the 5' RACE reads with MiXCR, giving one entry per CDR3 protein. The sample includes hundreds of thousands of distinct CDR3 sequences, approximately 60% of them seen just once. The sequenced material came from blood. The receptors come from a man aged 35-49 years in good health.

This chain uses TRBV27 with TRBJ2-7; unclear D gene. Matching the DNA end better, TRBJ2-4 makes the J call doubtful. CDR3 length equals 13 residues. CDR1 and CDR2 from the germline V gene are MNHEY and SMNVEV (reference sequence). This chain's CDR3 is CASSSRSGNIQYF. DNA of the CDR3: TGTGCCAGCAGTTCTCGGTCGGGAAACATTCAGTACTTC.

This clonotype was counted a single time. The rearrangement joins TRBV7-9 to TRBJ2-1; TRBD2 might be the D (5 bases). Germline V gene lookup returns CDR1 SEHNR and CDR2 FQNEAQ (reference sequence). Deletions cut 5 bases from V and 2 bases from J, with 16 bases between. The CDR3 length is 16 residues. CDR3 loop: CASSPSASPAYNEQFF. The CDR3 DNA reads as TGTGCCAGCAGCCCCTCGGCTAGCCCTGCCTACAATGAGCAGTTCTTC. Drawing the rest from reference TRBV7-9 and TRBJ2-1, the complete variable domain is DTGVSQNPRHKITKRGQNVTFRCDPISEHNRLYWYRQTLGQGPEFLTYFQNEAQLEKSRLLSDRFSAERPKGSFSTLEIQRTEQGDSAMYLCASSPSASPAYNEQFFGPGTRLTVL.

This sequence joins TRBV28 and TRBJ1-5; a possible D gene is TRBD1 (6 bases). CDR1 MDHEN and CDR2 SYDVKM come from the germline V gene. V dropped 5 bases and J dropped 0 bases, with 11 bases sitting between them. This CDR3 region has 15 residues. The CDR3 DNA sequence: TGTGCCAGCAGTCGACAGGTACATAGCAATCAGCCCCAGCATTTT. It encodes CASSRQVHSNQPQHF.

The chain couples TRBV11-2 to TRBJ2-3; 7 bases fit TRBD2. V trimming: 2 bases; J trimming: 0 bases; junction bases outside the gene matches: 8. This CDR3 has 17 amino acids. The V gene's germline CDR1 is SGHAT and CDR2 FQNNGV. CDR3 sequence: CASSLLPSGASTDTQYF. The CDR3 DNA is TGTGCCAGCAGCTTACTGCCTAGCGGTGCTAGCACAGATACGCAGTATTTT.

A few counts support this clonotype. The genes are TRBV12-3 or TRBV12-4 and TRBJ2-4, with D unclear. The CDR3 sequence is 14 residues long. The V end lost 0 bases, the J end lost 9 bases, and 12 bases lay between the germline ends. The CDR3 coding sequence is TGTGCCAGCAGTTTAGCGCCCCACGGTGGCATTCAGTACTTC. Translating it yields CASSLAPHGGIQYF.

The J gene is TRBJ2-7, the V gene TRBV7-9; D is unresolved. This CDR3 region has 16 residues. Deletions cut 3 bases from V and 3 bases from J, with 18 bases between. Germline CDR1 SEHNR, CDR2 FQNEAQ (reference sequence). The CDR3 loop reads CASSLWPSVVDYEQYF. In DNA, the CDR3 is TGTGCCAGCAGCTTGTGGCCCTCTGTCGTAGACTACGAGCAGTACTTC.

The chain carries TRBV20-1 and TRBJ1-6; D remains unclear. The V end was cut by 0 bases, the J end by 0 bases, with 9 bases between. CDR3 length equals 16 residues. The germline V gene encodes CDR1 DFQATT and CDR2 SNEGSKA (reference sequence). The chain's CDR3 is CSARDLRGSYNSPLHF. The DNA of the CDR3 is TGCAGTGCTAGAGATCTCCGGGGCTCCTATAATTCACCCCTCCACTTT.

The gene calls are TRBV2 and TRBJ2-6; D unclear. Trimming took off 8 bases at V and 2 bases at J, with 10 bases between the two ends. The CDR3 is 14 residues long. The germline gives CDR1 SNHLY, CDR2 FYNNEI. The CDR3 protein is CASRLTAGANVLTF. In DNA form, the CDR3 reads TGTGCCAGCCGGCTCACTGCTGGGGCCAACGTCCTGACTTTC.

Regarding this clonotype: This could be a read error, since a much larger clone is one nucleotide away. This rearrangement joins TRBV20-1 to TRBJ2-3, with 9 positions matching TRBD2. CDR3 length: 14 amino acids. V shed 5 bases and J 1 base; nucleotides not matched to a gene: 4. CDR1 and CDR2 from the germline V gene are DFQATT and SNEGSKA (reference sequence). DNA for the CDR3: TGCAGTGCTGACGCTAGCGGGGGCACAGATACGCAGTATTTT. Residues: CSADASGGTDTQYF.

The gene calls are TRBV7-9 and TRBJ1-1, with D possibly TRBD1 on 5 matching bases. Trimming left V 4 bases short and J 1 base short, with 13 bases between. The CDR3 has 15 residues. From germline, CDR1 is SEHNR and CDR2 FQNEAQ (reference sequence). CDR3 in DNA: TGTGCCAGCAGCTCAAAACGGGACGGGAACACTGAAGCTTTCTTT. Residues: CASSSKRDGNTEAFF.

This clonotype was recorded once. The chain employs TRBV29-1 and TRBJ2-7, with 7 bases aligning to TRBD1. This CDR3 has 12 residues. Losses at the gene ends were 6 bases for V and 2 bases for J; bases not matched to a gene: 4. Germline CDR1 and CDR2: SQVTM and ANQGSEA. The CDR3 loop reads CSVTGTAYEQYF. CDR3 coding DNA: TGCAGCGTCACCGGGACAGCCTACGAGCAGTACTTC.

The V gene is TRBV5-1, the J gene TRBJ2-5, with D possibly TRBD1 on 6 matching bases. CDR3 length: 14 amino acids. Per the germline V gene, CDR1 is SGHRS and CDR2 is YFSETQ. V lost 4 bases to trimming and J lost 2 bases, with 12 bases between them. CDR3 loop: CASSITTGQETQYF. CDR3 in DNA: TGCGCCAGCAGCATAACGACAGGTCAAGAGACCCAGTACTTC.

This clonotype was seen a few times. The chain has TRBV4-1 and TRBJ1-2, with D possibly TRBD1 on 6 matching bases. The CDR3 is 15 residues long. The germline CDR1 and CDR2 sequences are MGHRA and YSYEKL. V lost 4 bases, J lost 8 bases, and 20 bases lay in between. CDR3 sequence reads: CASSPPMAGAAGYTF. The CDR3 nucleotides are TGCGCCAGCAGCCCACCCATGGCGGGGGCCGCGGGCTACACCTTC.

This clonotype has only a few counts. The rearrangement uses TRBV6-2 or TRBV6-3 and TRBJ2-7; 7 positions agree with TRBD2. The germline V gene has CDR1 MNHEY and CDR2 SVGEGT. V shed 10 bases, J shed 6 bases, and the junction held 12 bases outside the gene matches. The CDR3 runs to 13 residues. The CDR3 sequence is CATELAAGVEQYF. CDR3 DNA sequence: TGTGCCACCGAATTAGCTGCGGGGGTCGAGCAGTACTTC.

This clonotype was seen a handful of times. The chain joins TRBV29-1 to TRBJ2-3; no definite D call. CDR1 is SQVTM and CDR2 is ANQGSEA in the germline V gene. The V gene lost 4 bases and the J gene lost 0 bases, with 20 bases spanning the gap. The CDR3 has 17 amino acids. The CDR3 reads CSVGHRSFGTSTDTQYF. In DNA, the CDR3 is TGCAGCGTTGGCCATCGGAGTTTTGGTACCAGCACAGATACGCAGTATTTT.

The chain uses TRBV16 and TRBJ1-3; D is possibly TRBD1 (5 bases). The CDR3 sequence is 15 residues long. V was cut by 0 bases and J by 4 bases, with 10 bases left in between. The germline gives CDR1 KGHSY, CDR2 FQNENV. This CDR3 is CASSQSAGYGNTIYF. In DNA form, the CDR3 reads TGTGCCAGCAGCCAATCTGCAGGGTACGGAAACACCATATATTTT.

The chain carries TRBV3-1 and TRBJ2-5, with 7 bases aligning to TRBD1. After removal of 4 bases from V and 4 bases from J, the junction contained 9 bases not matched to a gene. Looked up from germline, CDR1 is LGHDT and CDR2 is YNNKEL (reference sequence). The CDR3 has 15 residues. The chain's CDR3 is CASSPRAGGGETQYF. For the CDR3, the DNA is TGTGCCAGCAGCCCCCGGGCAGGGGGTGGAGAGACCCAGTACTTC.